What follows are 27 T cell receptor beta chains derived from one specimen sequenced in a study of blood T cell repertoires in COVID-19. Profiling relied on immunoSEQ multiplex PCR, and the TCRdb table lists in-frame clones only, not all of them. Among 300,000 or so clones, around 87% were seen once, and the ten largest hold around 1.4%. Sample: peripheral blood. The receptor set was obtained from a man in his 70s with acute or convalescent COVID-19.

CDR3 in amino acids: CASSLSLGSTEAFF. CDR3 in DNA: TGTGCCAGCAGTTTGTCCTTGGGGAGCACTGAAGCTTTCTTT. The gene calls are TRBV28 and TRBJ1-1; D remains unclear. V lost 3 bases and J lost 4, with 12 bases in between. This CDR3 spans 14 amino acids. The germline V gene has CDR1 MDHEN and CDR2 SYDVKM.

The chain uses TRBV10-3 and TRBJ1-6, with TRBD1 identical over 7 bases. Trimming removed 6 bases from V and 6 bases from J; junction bases left unmatched: 8. The CDR3 is 15 amino acids. Germline V gene lookup returns CDR1 ENHRY and CDR2 SYGVKD. DNA of the CDR3: TGTGCCATCAGGGCCGAGACAGGGCTTAATTCACCCCTCCACTTT. Protein sequence: CAIRAETGLNSPLHF.

This clone was picked up one time. The chain joins TRBV5-5 to TRBJ1-2; D not certain. The V and J ends lost 6 bases and 4 bases respectively, with 19 bases between them. CDR1 SGHKS and CDR2 YYEKEE come from the germline V gene (reference sequence). This CDR3 contains 15 residues. In nucleotides, the CDR3 is TGTGCCAGCACCCTGCGGCTAGGAATCTTCTATGGCTACACCTTC. This translates into CASTLRLGIFYGYTF.

The chain combines TRBV27 with TRBJ2-1; no clear D gene. This CDR3 is built from 12 residues. Germline V gene sequence: CDR1 MNHEY, CDR2 SMNVEV (reference sequence). Trimming took 4 bases from V and 12 from J, leaving 13 bases between them. The CDR3 here is CASSSLVGLQFF. As DNA, the CDR3 is TGTGCCAGCAGTTCCTTAGTGGGCCTGCAGTTCTTC.

The CDR3 DNA is TGTGCCAGTAGTGGGACAGGGGATACCTATGGCTACACCTTC. It translates to CASSGTGDTYGYTF. The rearrangement uses TRBV19 and TRBJ1-2; 10 bases fit TRBD1. Per germline, CDR1 LNHDA and CDR2 SQIVND (reference sequence). V was pared by 5 bases and J by 4 bases, with 4 bases of the junction left unmatched. The CDR3 contains 14 residues.

This sequence joins TRBV30 and TRBJ1-2; TRBD1 matches 9 bases. Germline values: CDR1 GTSNPN, CDR2 SVGIG (reference sequence). CDR3 length: 15 amino acids. Losses at the gene ends were 4 bases for V and 8 bases for J; bases not matched to a gene: 14. The CDR3 region is CAWTLNHGTGKGYTF. CDR3 bases: TGTGCCTGGACCCTAAACCACGGGACAGGGAAAGGCTACACCTTC.

This clone has only a few counts. The chain combines TRBV28 with TRBJ1-2; D is possibly TRBD1 (6 bases). The CDR3 is 16 amino acids. Germline V CDR1 and CDR2: MDHEN, SYDVKM. Between the trimmed V and J ends, which lost 6 bases and 4 bases, there was a span of 21 bases. For the CDR3, the DNA is TGTGCCAGCAGCGCCTGGGACGTTCAGGGGAGCTATGGCTACACCTTC. It encodes CASSAWDVQGSYGYTF.

This chain links TRBV28 with TRBJ2-7; 10 bases are shared with TRBD1. Germline loops: CDR1 MDHEN, CDR2 SYDVKM. The CDR3 extends over 16 amino acids. V lost 7 bases, J lost 4 bases, and 13 bases stayed unmatched. In DNA, the CDR3 is TGTGCCAGCACCACATTGGGACAGGGGTGGATTTACGAGCAGTACTTC. Translating gives CASTTLGQGWIYEQYF.

This chain joins TRBV10-1 and TRBJ2-3, with D uncertain. This CDR3 has 14 amino acids. With 5 bases removed from V and 2 bases from J, the gap between germline ends came to 11 bases. Germline assignment: CDR1 WNHNN and CDR2 SYGVQD (reference sequence). The CDR3 DNA is TGCGCCAGCAGTTCACAACGCACCACAGATACGCAGTATTTT. It is translated as CASSSQRTTDTQYF.

The genes are TRBV6-2 or TRBV6-3 and TRBJ1-1; perhaps TRBD1 as D (6 bases). Trimming pared 6 bases from V and 0 bases from J, leaving 23 bases between. This CDR3 has 18 residues. Germline values: CDR1 MNHEY, CDR2 SVGEGT. In DNA form, the CDR3 reads TGTGCCAGCAGCACCAGGGGCAGGGCTGCACGAATGAACACTGAAGCTTTCTTT. Translating it yields CASSTRGRAARMNTEAFF.

The rearrangement uses TRBV5-1 and TRBJ2-1; TRBD1 aligns across 11 bases. Germline lookup yields CDR1 SGHRS and CDR2 YFSETQ. The ends lost 4 bases at V and 6 bases at J; junction bases unmatched: 6. The CDR3 runs 15 residues. The CDR3 sequence: CASSLAGQGANEQFF. The CDR3 region has the DNA TGCGCCAGCAGCCTGGCCGGACAGGGGGCCAATGAGCAGTTCTTC.

J is TRBJ2-3 and V is TRBV12-3 or TRBV12-4; D gene unclear. V lost 3 bases to trimming and J lost 4 bases, with 5 bases between them. This CDR3 has 12 amino acids. The CDR3 protein is CASSFSADTQYF. In DNA form, the CDR3 reads TGTGCCAGCAGTTTTAGTGCAGATACGCAGTATTTT.

The chain uses TRBV28 and TRBJ1-5, with a tentative D call TRBD1 (5 bases). The CDR3 runs 17 residues. V gave up 5 bases and J gave up 4 bases, with 21 bases separating them. CDR1 is MDHEN and CDR2 is SYDVKM in the germline V gene. The CDR3 coding sequence is TGTGCCAGCAGTACCGCCTCTATTGGGGCGTGGAATCAGCCCCAGCATTTT. This gives the protein CASSTASIGAWNQPQHF.

This sequence joins TRBV2 and TRBJ2-3; 7 positions agree with TRBD2. The CDR3 spans 14 residues. The V and J ends lost 6 bases and 2 bases, in that order; junction bases with no gene match: 5. The germline V gene encodes CDR1 SNHLY and CDR2 FYNNEI. As DNA, the CDR3 is TGTGCCAGCAGCGGCGGGAGACTCACAGATACGCAGTATTTT. Its translation: CASSGGRLTDTQYF. The complete variable domain, with remaining parts taken from reference TRBV2 and TRBJ2-3, reads EPEVTQTPSHQVTQMGQEVILRCVPISNHLYFYWYRQILGQKVEFLVSFYNNEISEKSEIFDDQFSVERPDGSNFTLKIRSTKLEDSAMYFCASSGGRLTDTQYFGPGTRLTVL.

This clone was counted between two and nine times. The CDR3 region is CASSFSGRASEQYF. CDR3 nucleotides: TGTGCCAGCAGTTTTAGCGGGAGGGCCAGCGAGCAGTACTTC. The J gene is TRBJ2-7, the V gene TRBV2, with 11 bases aligning to TRBD2. The V and J ends lost 5 bases and 6 bases, in that order; junction bases with no gene match: 6. Germline V gene sequence: CDR1 SNHLY, CDR2 FYNNEI. The CDR3 contains 14 residues. The full variable domain, with the rest looked up from reference TRBV2 and TRBJ2-7, is EPEVTQTPSHQVTQMGQEVILRCVPISNHLYFYWYRQILGQKVEFLVSFYNNEISEKSEIFDDQFSVERPDGSNFTLKIRSTKLEDSAMYFCASSFSGRASEQYFGPGTRLTVT.

V usage is TRBV5-8 and J usage is TRBJ1-1, with a possible D match to TRBD1 (5 bases). Trimming removed 1 base at V and 3 bases at J, with 10 bases between. Per germline, CDR1 SGHTS and CDR2 YDEGEE. This CDR3 has 14 amino acids. The CDR3 coding sequence is TGTGCCAGCAGCTTGATCAGGGTCGACACTGAAGCTTTCTTT. It encodes CASSLIRVDTEAFF.

This rearrangement joins TRBV3-1 (or the pseudogene TRBV3-2) to TRBJ2-3; TRBD1 agrees at 9 bases. Germline V gene sequence: CDR1 LGHDT, CDR2 YNNKEL (reference sequence). There are 17 residues in the CDR3. V lost 2 bases, J lost 0 bases, and 6 bases stayed unmatched. The CDR3 DNA follows: TGTGCCAGCAGCCAATGGACAGGGGAACCTAGCACAGATACGCAGTATTTT. It yields the protein CASSQWTGEPSTDTQYF.

This chain links TRBV19 with TRBJ2-5; D is perhaps TRBD2 (5 bases). The CDR3 is 12 amino acids. Germline lookup yields CDR1 LNHDA and CDR2 SQIVND (reference sequence). Trimming took off 3 bases at V and 7 bases at J, with 9 bases between the two ends. For the CDR3, the DNA is TGTGCCAGTAGTATCGGCGCGGGGACCCAGTACTTC. Protein product: CASSIGAGTQYF. The full variable domain, its missing parts supplied by reference TRBV19 and TRBJ2-5, is DGGITQSPKYLFRKEGQNVTLSCEQNLNHDAMYWYRQDPGQGLRLIYYSQIVNDFQKGDIAEGYSVSREKKESFPLTVTSAQKNPTAFYLCASSIGAGTQYFGPGTRLLVL.

The chain couples TRBV20-1 to TRBJ2-3; 12 bases agree with TRBD2. The CDR3 contains 15 residues. Germline CDR1 and CDR2: DFQATT and SNEGSKA (reference sequence). The J segment lost 5 bases and the V segment lost 3 bases, leaving 6 bases of the junction unmatched. Here the CDR3 reads CSASGLAGRGDTQYF. CDR3 sequence (DNA): TGCAGTGCTAGTGGACTAGCGGGGAGGGGAGATACGCAGTATTTT.

The V gene is TRBV28, the J gene TRBJ1-6; D gene unclear. Between the trimmed V and J ends, which lost 7 bases and 8 bases, there was a span of 12 bases. Germline CDR1 and CDR2: MDHEN and SYDVKM. The CDR3 runs to 13 residues. CDR3 amino acids: CASTLDGYSPLHF. CDR3 nucleotides: TGTGCCAGCACCCTAGATGGTTATTCACCCCTCCACTTT.

V usage is TRBV27 and J usage is TRBJ1-3; 7 bases match TRBD1. The CDR3 is 16 residues long. Germline values: CDR1 MNHEY, CDR2 SMNVEV (reference sequence). V shed 5 bases and J 0 bases; nucleotides not matched to a gene: 7. In DNA, the CDR3 is TGTGCCAGCAGTCCTCGGGGACAGCTCTCTGGAAACACCATATATTTT. Translation gives CASSPRGQLSGNTIYF.

The chain joins TRBV5-1 to TRBJ2-1; 7 bases map to TRBD1. The CDR3 is 15 residues long. CDR1 is SGHRS, CDR2 YFSETQ, per germline. Unmatched junction bases numbered 7, after V lost 0 bases and J lost 7 bases. The CDR3 loop reads CASSLVSGTENEQFF. The CDR3 DNA reads TGCGCCAGCAGCTTGGTATCCGGGACAGAGAATGAGCAGTTCTTC.

The rearrangement joins TRBV19 to TRBJ2-4, with 8 bases lining up with TRBD2. V shed 4 bases, J shed 7 bases, and the junction held 6 bases outside the gene matches. The CDR3 is made up of 14 amino acids. Germline CDR1 and CDR2: LNHDA and SQIVND (reference sequence). This CDR3 reads CASSTTASGNIQYF. The CDR3 coding sequence is TGTGCCAGTAGTACCACAGCTAGCGGGAACATTCAGTACTTC. The entire variable domain, with the rest obtained from reference TRBV19 and TRBJ2-4, is as follows: DGGITQSPKYLFRKEGQNVTLSCEQNLNHDAMYWYRQDPGQGLRLIYYSQIVNDFQKGDIAEGYSVSREKKESFPLTVTSAQKNPTAFYLCASSTTASGNIQYFGAGTRLSVL.

The genes are TRBV5-4 and TRBJ2-3; 7 bases fit TRBD2. This CDR3 spans 15 amino acids. V shed 0 bases, J shed 1 base, and the junction held 2 bases outside the gene matches. Germline V lookup: CDR1 SGHNT, CDR2 YYREEE (reference sequence). CDR3 DNA sequence: TGTGCCAGCAGCTTGGAGGGAGGGGGCACAGATACGCAGTATTTT. Amino acids: CASSLEGGGTDTQYF.

The CDR3 spells CASGRDSGRNTIYF. The CDR3 region has the DNA TGTGCCAGTGGCCGGGACAGTGGTCGAAACACCATATATTTT. The chain has TRBV19 and TRBJ1-3; 7 bases align to TRBD1. Germline V CDR1 and CDR2: LNHDA, SQIVND (reference sequence). This CDR3 comprises 14 residues. J was trimmed by 5 bases and V by 8 bases; bases with no gene match: 9. Combining the CDR3 with reference TRBV19 and TRBJ1-3 gives the whole variable domain DGGITQSPKYLFRKEGQNVTLSCEQNLNHDAMYWYRQDPGQGLRLIYYSQIVNDFQKGDIAEGYSVSREKKESFPLTVTSAQKNPTAFYLCASGRDSGRNTIYFGEGSWLTVV.

This clone was detected once. The V gene is TRBV27, the J gene TRBJ1-2; possible D gene TRBD1, 5 bases. CDR3 length equals 14 residues. V lost 3 bases and J lost 8, with 16 bases in between. CDR1 and CDR2 from the germline V gene are MNHEY and SMNVEV (reference sequence). CDR3 sequence (DNA): TGTGCCAGCAGTTTCCGGGGGGTTGAAGGAGGCTACACCTTC. Translating gives CASSFRGVEGGYTF.

J is TRBJ2-5 and V is TRBV2, with 9 bases lining up with TRBD1. This CDR3 contains 17 residues. With V trimmed by 4 bases and J by 2 bases, 11 bases remained unmatched. Germline CDR1 is SNHLY and CDR2 is FYNNEI. The CDR3 spells CASSASVSGQGQETQYF. CDR3 DNA: TGTGCCAGCAGTGCATCTGTCTCGGGACAGGGTCAAGAGACCCAGTACTTC.